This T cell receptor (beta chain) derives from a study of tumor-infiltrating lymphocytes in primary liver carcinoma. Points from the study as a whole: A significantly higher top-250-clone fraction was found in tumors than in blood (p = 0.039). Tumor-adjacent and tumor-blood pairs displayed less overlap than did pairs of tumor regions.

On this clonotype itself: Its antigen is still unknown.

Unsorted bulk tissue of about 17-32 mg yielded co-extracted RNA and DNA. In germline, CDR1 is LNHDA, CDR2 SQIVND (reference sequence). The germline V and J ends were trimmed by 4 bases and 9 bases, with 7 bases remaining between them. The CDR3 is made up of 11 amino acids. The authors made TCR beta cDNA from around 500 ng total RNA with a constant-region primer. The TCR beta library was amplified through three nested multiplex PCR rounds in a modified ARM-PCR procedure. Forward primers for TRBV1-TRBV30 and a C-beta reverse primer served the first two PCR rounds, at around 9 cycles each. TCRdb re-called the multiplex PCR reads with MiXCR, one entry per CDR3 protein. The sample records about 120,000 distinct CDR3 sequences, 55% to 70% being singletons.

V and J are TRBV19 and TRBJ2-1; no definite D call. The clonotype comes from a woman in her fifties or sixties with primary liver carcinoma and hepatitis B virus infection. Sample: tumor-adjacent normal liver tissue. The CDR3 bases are TGTGCCAGTAGTAGGGATAGTGAGCAGTTCTTC. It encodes CASSRDSEQFF.